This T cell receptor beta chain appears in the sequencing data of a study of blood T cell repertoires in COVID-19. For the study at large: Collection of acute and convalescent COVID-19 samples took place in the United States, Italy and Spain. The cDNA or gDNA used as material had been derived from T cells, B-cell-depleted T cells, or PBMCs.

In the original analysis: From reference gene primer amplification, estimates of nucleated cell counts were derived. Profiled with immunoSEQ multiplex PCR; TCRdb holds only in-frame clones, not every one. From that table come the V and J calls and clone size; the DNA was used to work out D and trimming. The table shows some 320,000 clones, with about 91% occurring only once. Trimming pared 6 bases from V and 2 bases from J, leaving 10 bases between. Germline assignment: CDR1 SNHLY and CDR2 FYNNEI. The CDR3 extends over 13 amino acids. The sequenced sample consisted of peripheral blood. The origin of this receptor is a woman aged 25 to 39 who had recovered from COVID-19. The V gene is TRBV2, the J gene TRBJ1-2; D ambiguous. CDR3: CASSPSENYGYTF. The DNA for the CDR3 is TGTGCCAGCAGCCCCTCGGAGAACTATGGCTACACCTTC. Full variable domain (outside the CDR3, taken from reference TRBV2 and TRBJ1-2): EPEVTQTPSHQVTQMGQEVILRCVPISNHLYFYWYRQILGQKVEFLVSFYNNEISEKSEIFDDQFSVERPDGSNFTLKIRSTKLEDSAMYFCASSPSENYGYTFGSGTRLTVV.